The 21 T cell receptor beta chains listed next were all sequenced from one sample in a study of blood T cell repertoires in COVID-19 (TCRdb year 2020). To prepare the library, the immunoSEQ multiplex PCR assay was applied. As stored in TCRdb, this immuneACCESS dataset retains in-frame rearrangements with V and J assigned. A fraction of the clones does not appear; measured against another copy, unresolved V genes explain less than half of the discrepancy, and the remainder lacks a known reason. For this sample the table gives about 200,000 clones, of which roughly 90% were detected only once. 0.7% to 0.85% of the sample goes to the ten largest clones. The specimen sequenced was peripheral blood. The origin of the receptors is a woman in her 70s with acute or convalescent COVID-19.

In this sample, this clone turned up once. The gene calls are TRBV5-8 and TRBJ1-5; tentatively, D is TRBD1 (6 bases). Trimming cost V 0 bases and J 9 bases, with 22 bases left between them. The CDR3 has 17 amino acids. Germline-derived CDR1 and CDR2 are SGHTS and YDEGEE. The CDR3 is CASSLELGTGGRRPQHF. The CDR3 DNA reads TGTGCCAGCAGCTTGGAGCTCGGGACCGGGGGGCGGCGGCCCCAGCATTTT.

The chain is built from TRBV5-1 and TRBJ2-1, with D tentatively TRBD2 (6 bases). The germline V gene has CDR1 SGHRS and CDR2 YFSETQ. Deletions cut 5 bases from V and 10 bases from J, with 10 bases between. This CDR3 contains 11 residues. The CDR3 bases are TGCGCCAGCAGGTGGGGGGACGAGCAGTTCTTC. Its protein product is CASRWGDEQFF.

The chain couples TRBV7-2 to TRBJ1-1; TRBD1 aligns across 8 bases. Germline V lookup: CDR1 SGHTA, CDR2 FQGNSA. The CDR3 is 13 residues long. J was trimmed by 7 bases and V by 1 base; bases with no gene match: 2. The CDR3 DNA is TGTGCCAGCAGCTTAGTAGGGACAGGTGAAGCTTTCTTT. It encodes CASSLVGTGEAFF.

The chain has TRBV5-8 and TRBJ1-2, with D perhaps TRBD1 (6 bases). V gave up 4 bases and J gave up 1 base, with 8 bases separating them. Per the germline V gene, CDR1 is SGHTS and CDR2 is YDEGEE. The CDR3 runs to 13 residues. For the CDR3, the DNA is TGTGCCAGCAGCGGACAGTTTAACTATGGCTACACCTTC. This translates into CASSGQFNYGYTF.

The chain couples TRBV6-5 to TRBJ1-4, with D unclear. Trimming shortened V by 1 base and J by 8 bases, and 11 bases separated the two germline ends. Germline CDR1 is MNHEY and CDR2 is SVGAGI. The length of the CDR3 is 14 residues. The CDR3 loop reads CASSYYPGREKLFF. The DNA for the CDR3 is TGTGCCAGCAGTTACTATCCGGGAAGAGAAAAACTGTTTTTT.

The V call is TRBV4-1, the J call TRBJ2-7; 7 bases agree with TRBD1. Germline CDR1 is MGHRA and CDR2 is YSYEKL. V shed 4 bases and J 3 bases; nucleotides not matched to a gene: 24. The CDR3 covers 20 residues. The chain's CDR3 is CASSRFLGTARGRQNYEQYF. In DNA form, the CDR3 reads TGCGCCAGCAGCCGTTTTCTTGGGACAGCCCGCGGGCGTCAAAACTACGAGCAGTACTTC.

In its sample, this clone was seen once. The V call is TRBV18, the J call TRBJ1-1; no reliable D call. Per germline, CDR1 KGHSH and CDR2 LQKENI. V was shortened by 3 bases and J by 8 bases, with 7 bases between the two germline ends. The CDR3 contains 11 residues. CDR3 sequence (DNA): TGTGCCAGCTCACCCTTAGAGGAAGCTTTCTTT. The encoded protein is CASSPLEEAFF.

The chain is built from TRBV13 and TRBJ2-7, with D tentatively TRBD2 (6 bases). Germline lookup yields CDR1 PRHDT and CDR2 FYEKMQ (reference sequence). Between the trimmed V and J ends, which lost 0 bases and 4 bases, there was a span of 10 bases. There are 14 residues in the CDR3. CDR3 protein: CASSLGRAGYEQYF. As DNA, the CDR3 is TGTGCCAGCAGCTTAGGGAGGGCGGGATACGAGCAGTACTTC.

The chain recombines TRBV5-1 with TRBJ2-7; 11 bases match TRBD1. This CDR3 has 15 residues. Germline V gene data show CDR1 as SGHRS and CDR2 as YFSETQ. The junction had 10 bases not matched to a gene; V was cut back by 4 bases and J by 7 bases. The CDR3: CASSTGQGATPEQYF. The CDR3 DNA follows: TGCGCCAGCAGCACAGGACAGGGGGCCACCCCAGAGCAGTACTTC.

The V gene is TRBV5-4, the J gene TRBJ2-1; TRBD1 aligns across 10 bases. The CDR3 runs 16 residues. V shed 0 bases and J 8 bases; nucleotides not matched to a gene: 8. Germline V gene lookup returns CDR1 SGHNT and CDR2 YYREEE (reference sequence). The CDR3: CASSLGRDRGVHEQFF. CDR3 nucleotides: TGTGCCAGCAGCTTGGGCCGGGACAGGGGAGTCCATGAGCAGTTCTTC.

The chain carries TRBV24-1 and TRBJ1-1, with D possibly TRBD1 on 6 matching bases. There are 15 residues in the CDR3. Trimming removed 2 bases at V and 10 bases at J, with 19 bases between. Germline V gene data show CDR1 as KGHDR and CDR2 as SFDVKD. CDR3: CATSDSQGPTVRAFF. CDR3 coding DNA: TGTGCCACCAGTGATTCACAGGGACCCACCGTTAGAGCTTTCTTT.

The chain recombines TRBV11-2 with TRBJ1-1; weak D call: TRBD1 (5 bases). Germline V gene sequence: CDR1 SGHAT, CDR2 FQNNGV. The V gene lost 5 bases and the J gene lost 3 bases, with 13 bases spanning the gap. This CDR3 contains 14 residues. CDR3: CASSLSGGDTEAFF. For the CDR3, the DNA is TGTGCCAGCAGCCTTAGCGGGGGGGACACTGAAGCTTTCTTT.

The rearrangement uses TRBV12-3 or TRBV12-4 and TRBJ2-7; TRBD1 aligns across 7 bases. J lost 2 bases, V lost 5 bases, and 3 bases had no gene match. This CDR3 comprises 13 residues. The CDR3 DNA reads as TGTGCCAGCAGTCCCGGGACAGCCTACGAGCAGTACTTC. This translates into CASSPGTAYEQYF.

V and J are TRBV19 and TRBJ1-5; unclear D gene. V lost 3 bases to trimming and J lost 0 bases, with 12 bases between them. The CDR3 is 16 residues long. Germline values: CDR1 LNHDA, CDR2 SQIVND (reference sequence). The CDR3: CASSIVAGYSNQPQHF. Written as DNA, the CDR3 is TGTGCCAGTAGTATCGTGGCAGGTTATAGCAATCAGCCCCAGCATTTT.

This chain joins TRBV11-3 and TRBJ2-5; 10 bases agree with TRBD1. CDR1 is SGHNT and CDR2 is YENEEA in the germline V gene. This CDR3 has 16 amino acids. V lost 1 base and J lost 2; bases outside the gene matches: 4. CDR3 DNA sequence: TGTGCCAGCAGCTTAGGGACAGGGGGTGGACAAGAGACCCAGTACTTC. It specifies CASSLGTGGGQETQYF.

This chain joins TRBV5-6 and TRBJ1-3; perhaps TRBD1 as D (6 bases). V was pared by 3 bases and J by 0 bases, with 10 bases between. This CDR3 is built from 15 residues. From germline, CDR1 is SGHDT and CDR2 YYEEEE. The CDR3 DNA follows: TGTGCCAGCAGCTCCCGGGACACCTCTGGAAACACCATATATTTT. It is translated as CASSSRDTSGNTIYF.

The chain couples TRBV24-1 to TRBJ2-7, with 9 bases that match TRBD2. CDR3 length: 14 residues. V lost 6 bases to trimming and J lost 3 bases; unmatched junction nucleotides: 5. Germline values: CDR1 KGHDR, CDR2 SFDVKD. The CDR3 sequence is CATSKAGGNYEQYF. DNA of the CDR3: TGTGCCACCAGTAAAGCGGGAGGCAACTACGAGCAGTACTTC.

The chain combines TRBV11-3 with TRBJ2-1, with 7 bases that match TRBD2. CDR3 length equals 11 residues. Germline trimming cut 3 bases from V and 15 bases from J; bases unmatched to any gene: 5. The V gene's germline CDR1 is SGHNT and CDR2 YENEEA. The DNA for the CDR3 is TGTGCCAGCAGCTTGGCGGGAGTTCCGTTCTTC. It is translated as CASSLAGVPFF.

This chain uses TRBV7-2 with TRBJ2-2, with a weak D call TRBD2 (5 bases). Germline CDR1 and CDR2: SGHTA and FQGNSA. The CDR3 has 14 residues. The V and J ends lost 2 bases and 4 bases respectively, with 8 bases between them. CDR3 DNA sequence: TGTGCCAGCAGCTTACGAGGGCCCACCGGGGAGCTGTTTTTT. It encodes CASSLRGPTGELFF.

This chain connects TRBV4-1 to TRBJ1-1; weak D call: TRBD1 (5 bases). CDR3 length equals 13 residues. V was cut by 6 bases and J by 8 bases, with 16 bases left in between. CDR1 MGHRA and CDR2 YSYEKL come from the germline V gene. DNA for the CDR3: TGCGCCAGCAGAGAAAGCGGGGGGATAGAAGCTTTCTTT. Encoded protein: CASRESGGIEAFF.

This clone was recorded once. The rearrangement links TRBV3-1 (or the pseudogene TRBV3-2) to TRBJ1-1, with D possibly matching TRBD1 (6 bases). Germline CDR1 reads LGHDT; CDR2 reads YNNKEL (reference sequence). Trimming took off 4 bases at V and 2 bases at J, with 11 bases between the two ends. The CDR3 contains 14 residues. DNA for the CDR3: TGTGCCAGCAGCCGAGGACAGCCCAACACTGAAGCTTTCTTT. Its translation: CASSRGQPNTEAFF.